This T cell receptor beta chain was obtained from a study of T cell repertoires in cytomegalovirus infection. One entry per CDR3 protein results from TCRdb running MiXCR on the reads. The table records some 680,000 distinct CDR3 sequences, about a third of them present only once. Germline V lookup: CDR1 MDHEN, CDR2 SYDVKM. The J segment lost 4 bases and the V segment lost 5 bases, leaving 12 bases of the junction unmatched. The CDR3 is 16 amino acids. What was sequenced was PBMCs. The origin of this receptor is a human donor in good health (CMV status not recorded). Some clones in this sample may be carry-over from other donors' samples. The rearrangement joins TRBV28 to TRBJ2-5, with 8 bases aligning to TRBD2. This chain's CDR3 is CASSPTAGALGETQYF. DNA of the CDR3: TGTGCCAGCAGTCCCACAGCGGGGGCGTTAGGAGAGACCCAGTACTTC.